Included here is one T cell receptor (beta chain) sequence, with context. Antigen specificity is unknown. The data derive from a study of T cells in localized non-small cell lung cancer. Germline loops: CDR1 SGHNT, CDR2 YENEEA. This CDR3 has 16 residues. Between the trimmed V and J ends, which lost 3 bases and 2 bases, there was a span of 16 bases. Notes on the study in general: An association was observed between higher blood T cell density and longer overall survival.

Data came from immunoSEQ multiplex PCR; TCRdb stores just in-frame clones and leaves some out. The sample yields 4,000 or so clones, about 35% seen once. This sequence originates from a woman aged 35-70 years with stage I lung adenocarcinoma. The sample here was normal lung tissue next to the tumor, taken before any cancer treatment. The chain employs TRBV11-3 and TRBJ1-1; tentatively, D is TRBD1 (5 bases). CDR3 residues: CASSLGAGGGNTEAFF. The DNA for the CDR3 is TGTGCCAGCAGCTTGGGAGCTGGTGGGGGAAACACTGAAGCTTTCTTT.